This TCR beta chain was identified during a study of cytomegalovirus exposure and HLA in healthy donors. Overall study findings and caveats: Apart from CMV serostatus, no immune exposure information was available. In vitro data verified three CMV-associated chains as specific for CMV antigens. In a later analysis, TCR beta V- and J-gene trimming was associated with a missense DCLRE1C variant. Reported results showed that the classifier diagnosed cytomegalovirus status with high specificity and sensitivity.

Researchers ran the PCR with 60 Vbeta and 13 Jbeta primers. The assay was immunoSEQ multiplex PCR, and TCRdb's table has in-frame clones only and misses some. The sample has roughly 120,000 clones, about 8.5% seen once. The CDR3 extends over 15 amino acids. Trimming at V came to 2 bases and at J to 3 bases, leaving 3 bases not matched to a gene. Germline loops: CDR1 SGDLS, CDR2 YYNGEE. This clone was picked up a small number of times. Its matching antigen is unknown. Sequencing was carried out using PBMCs. The chain carries TRBV9 and TRBJ2-2; 8 nucleotides align to TRBD2. The TCR sequence derives from a man in his forties in good health and CMV-seronegative. This CDR3 is CASSVRGGHTGELFF. CDR3 DNA sequence: TGTGCCAGCAGCGTGCGCGGGGGGCACACCGGGGAGCTGTTTTTT. Full variable domain (outside the CDR3, taken from reference TRBV9 and TRBJ2-2): DSGVTQTPKHLITATGQRVTLRCSPRSGDLSVYWYQQSLDQGLQFLIQYYNGEERAKGNILERFSAQQFPDLHSELNLSSLELGDSALYFCASSVRGGHTGELFFGEGSRLTVL.